The entry below gives a single T cell receptor beta chain sequence along with its context. The authors reverse transcribed all of the isolated RNA, so sequencing captured expressed TCRB transcripts. Sequenced by immunoSEQ multiplex PCR; TCRdb stores in-frame clones only, minus some. Altogether fewer than 250,000 clones are present, about 71% being singletons, with the ten largest covering about 0.051%. The V end lost 3 bases, the J end lost 5 bases, and 5 bases lay between the germline ends. The CDR3 runs 11 residues. Germline lookup yields CDR1 DFQATT and CDR2 SNEGSKA (reference sequence). This entry belongs to a study of beta chain features in type 1 diabetes.

Material for sequencing was naive CD4+ T cells from blood. J is TRBJ1-5 and V is TRBV20-1; no clear D gene. This TCR came from a man aged 25 to 40 in good health. The DNA for the CDR3 is TGCAGTGCTAGGATCGATCAGCCCCAGCATTTT. Residues: CSARIDQPQHF.